These 25 T cell receptor beta chains share one sample of origin, sequenced in a study of blood T cell repertoires in COVID-19 (dated by TCRdb to 2020 to 2022). Receptor amplification or capture employed the immunoSEQ multiplex PCR assay. Held by TCRdb, this immuneACCESS table contains in-frame sequences only and omits some clones. Under half of the omission traces to an unresolved V gene where checked; the cause of the rest is unknown. In this sample the table shows 130,000 to 150,000 clones, approximately 85% of which occur a single time. The top ten clonotypes cover around 8% of the sample. The sequencing input was peripheral blood. Receptors originate from an older woman with COVID-19, enrolled during active disease.

The J gene is TRBJ2-7, the V gene TRBV24-1, with 10 nucleotides matching TRBD1. The germline V gene encodes CDR1 KGHDR and CDR2 SFDVKD. This CDR3 region has 15 residues. Trimming took 3 bases from V and 8 from J; bases not matched to a gene: 9. CDR3 DNA: TGTGCCACCAGTGATGGCGGTAAGACAGGGGGCAAGCAGTACTTC. Translated, it gives CATSDGGKTGGKQYF.

This chain links TRBV30 with TRBJ1-5, with 11 bases identical to TRBD1. This CDR3 spans 19 amino acids. After removal of 2 bases from V and 2 bases from J, the junction contained 14 bases not matched to a gene. Per the germline V gene, CDR1 is GTSNPN and CDR2 is SVGIG (reference sequence). The CDR3 is CAWSRTGGIWRGGNQPQHF. The CDR3 DNA follows: TGTGCCTGGAGTCGGACAGGGGGCATATGGCGGGGAGGCAATCAGCCCCAGCATTTT.

V is TRBV29-1 and J is TRBJ1-1, with D maybe TRBD1 (6 bases). The CDR3 totals 13 residues. The germline CDR1 and CDR2 sequences are SQVTM and ANQGSEA. The V end lost 7 bases, the J end lost 7 bases, and 19 bases lay between the germline ends. The CDR3 DNA is TGCAGCGCCGGTACGGGGGGCTTTAGTGAAGCTTTCTTT. This encodes CSAGTGGFSEAFF.

The rearrangement links TRBV18 to TRBJ2-3; 9 nucleotides line up with TRBD2. Germline V gives CDR1 KGHSH, CDR2 LQKENI. The CDR3 extends over 17 amino acids. V trimming: 2 bases; J trimming: 1 base; junction bases outside the gene matches: 7. CDR3 sequence (DNA): TGTGCCAGCTCACCATTCTCGATAGCGGGAGGCACAGATACGCAGTATTTT. Translated: CASSPFSIAGGTDTQYF.

The chain combines TRBV3-1 (or the pseudogene TRBV3-2) with TRBJ2-1, with D perhaps TRBD2 (5 bases). The V gene lost 4 bases and the J gene lost 4 bases, with 8 bases spanning the gap. The CDR3 consists of 13 residues. Germline V CDR1 and CDR2: LGHDT, YNNKEL (reference sequence). The chain's CDR3 is CASSPGLYNEQFF. CDR3 DNA sequence: TGTGCCAGCAGCCCCGGACTGTACAATGAGCAGTTCTTC.

The chain uses TRBV30 and TRBJ2-1; a weak D match, TRBD2 (6 bases). This CDR3 spans 16 amino acids. Germline CDR1 and CDR2: GTSNPN and SVGIG (reference sequence). The V and J ends lost 0 bases and 0 bases respectively, with 12 bases between them. CDR3 nucleotides: TGTGCCTGGAGTGTTTTTGCGGGAAGCTCCTACAATGAGCAGTTCTTC. Amino acid sequence: CAWSVFAGSSYNEQFF.

The chain combines TRBV3-1 (or the pseudogene TRBV3-2) with TRBJ1-5, with 9 nucleotides matching TRBD1. The CDR3 totals 17 residues. The J segment lost 1 base and the V segment lost 0 bases, leaving 4 bases of the junction unmatched. The germline V gene has CDR1 LGHDT and CDR2 YNNKEL (reference sequence). The CDR3 DNA reads as TGTGCCAGCAGCCAAGAGACAGGGGGGGGGAGCAATCAGCCCCAGCATTTT. Its protein product is CASSQETGGGSNQPQHF.

The CDR3 sequence: CASSLKLAGEETQYF. The CDR3 DNA reads TGTGCCAGCAGTTTAAAACTAGCGGGGGAAGAGACCCAGTACTTC. The J gene is TRBJ2-5, the V gene TRBV6-5, with 11 bases aligning to TRBD2. The ends lost 4 bases at V and 3 bases at J; junction bases unmatched: 4. The CDR3 has 15 amino acids. Per germline, CDR1 MNHEY and CDR2 SVGAGI.

This chain links TRBV10-1 with TRBJ2-5, with 8 bases identical to TRBD1. The V and J ends lost 5 bases and 2 bases, in that order; junction bases with no gene match: 4. The CDR3 covers 14 residues. Germline V gives CDR1 WNHNN, CDR2 SYGVQD (reference sequence). The CDR3 nucleotides read TGCGCCAGCAGTTCCGGACAGGGTCAAGAGACCCAGTACTTC. Amino acid sequence: CASSSGQGQETQYF.

The chain uses TRBV11-2 and TRBJ1-1; D ambiguous. Deletions cut 4 bases from V and 4 bases from J, with 10 bases between. Germline CDR1 and CDR2: SGHAT and FQNNGV. The length of the CDR3 is 13 residues. CDR3 region: CASSYAGFTEAFF. The CDR3 coding sequence is TGTGCCAGCAGCTACGCGGGCTTCACTGAAGCTTTCTTT.

This chain links TRBV6-5 with TRBJ2-7; 7 bases are shared with TRBD2. The CDR3 runs to 13 residues. The J segment lost 5 bases and the V segment lost 2 bases, leaving 3 bases of the junction unmatched. CDR1 and CDR2 (germline): MNHEY, SVGAGI. The CDR3 here is CASSYGGGDEQYF. The CDR3 DNA reads as TGTGCCAGCAGTTACGGGGGAGGGGACGAGCAGTACTTC.

This sequence joins TRBV7-2 and TRBJ1-2; TRBD1 is a possible D gene (5 bases). The V end lost 4 bases, the J end lost 7 bases, and 28 bases lay between the germline ends. The CDR3 is 18 residues long. Germline CDR1 and CDR2: SGHTA and FQGNSA. Here the CDR3 DNA reads TGTGCCAGCAGCTCAGGCCCCTCGTCAGCCAGGGACTCGGCTGGCTACACCTTC. It encodes CASSSGPSSARDSAGYTF. Looking up the rest from reference TRBV7-2 and TRBJ1-2 gives the full variable domain: GAGVSQSPSNKVTEKGKDVELRCDPISGHTALYWYRQSLGQGLEFLIYFQGNSAPDKSGLPSDRFSAERTGGSVSTLTIQRTQQEDSAVYLCASSSGPSSARDSAGYTFGSGTRLTVV.

The chain couples TRBV6-6 to TRBJ2-1; maybe TRBD1 (6 bases). Germline V gene sequence: CDR1 MNHNY, CDR2 SVGAGI (reference sequence). The CDR3 length is 15 residues. V was trimmed by 7 bases and J by 4 bases, leaving 17 bases between them. CDR3: CASKITGSEYNEQFF. The CDR3 DNA sequence: TGTGCCAGCAAGATCACAGGGTCCGAGTACAATGAGCAGTTCTTC.

The CDR3 loop is CASSPSGGTDTQYF. CDR3 DNA: TGCGCCAGCAGCCCTAGCGGGGGGACAGATACGCAGTATTTT. V is TRBV5-1 and J is TRBJ2-3; 11 bases are shared with TRBD2. Germline V gives CDR1 SGHRS, CDR2 YFSETQ. The V and J ends lost 4 bases and 3 bases, in that order; junction bases with no gene match: 1. The CDR3 totals 14 residues.

J is TRBJ2-3 and V is TRBV11-3; the D gene is possibly TRBD1 (6 bases). The CDR3 length is 14 residues. Germline loops: CDR1 SGHNT, CDR2 YENEEA. V was pared by 2 bases and J by 4 bases, with 10 bases between. The CDR3 nucleotides read TGTGCCAGCAGCTTAAACAGGGAACCAGATACGCAGTATTTT. This sequence encodes CASSLNREPDTQYF. Combining the CDR3 with reference TRBV11-3 and TRBJ2-3 gives the whole variable domain EAGVVQSPRYKIIEKKQPVAFWCNPISGHNTLYWYLQNLGQGPELLIRYENEEAVDDSQLPKDRFSAERLKGVDSTLKIQPAELGDSAVYLCASSLNREPDTQYFGPGTRLTVL.

V gene TRBV4-1 combines with J gene TRBJ1-3; perhaps TRBD1 as D (6 bases). The CDR3 is made up of 18 amino acids. Per germline, CDR1 MGHRA and CDR2 YSYEKL. V gave up 0 bases and J gave up 2 bases, with 17 bases separating them. Written as DNA, the CDR3 is TGCGCCAGCAGCCAAGAATTCGGGGGGCGCGGGACTGGAAACACCATATATTTT. It codes for CASSQEFGGRGTGNTIYF.

V gene TRBV11-2 combines with J gene TRBJ1-1; the D is unclear. The CDR3 is 13 amino acids. V dropped 8 bases and J dropped 2 bases, with 12 bases sitting between them. Per the germline V gene, CDR1 is SGHAT and CDR2 is FQNNGV. CDR3 in amino acids: CASLFGLNTEAFF. CDR3 sequence (DNA): TGTGCCAGCCTCTTTGGGCTTAACACTGAAGCTTTCTTT.

The J gene is TRBJ2-3, the V gene TRBV9, with 10 bases fitting TRBD2. The CDR3 covers 15 residues. Germline loops: CDR1 SGDLS, CDR2 YYNGEE. V lost 1 base, J lost 6 bases, and 5 bases stayed unmatched. CDR3 nucleotide sequence: TGTGCCAGCAGCGTAATGGGACTAGCGTCGGATACGCAGTATTTT. Translation: CASSVMGLASDTQYF.

The chain uses TRBV29-1 and TRBJ1-1; tentatively, D is TRBD1 (6 bases). There are 15 residues in the CDR3. In germline, CDR1 is SQVTM, CDR2 ANQGSEA. Trimming removed 4 bases from V and 3 bases from J, with 18 bases in between. CDR3 sequence: CSVAAGGAFDTEAFF. The DNA for the CDR3 is TGCAGCGTTGCGGCCGGGGGGGCGTTCGACACTGAAGCTTTCTTT.

The V gene is TRBV10-3, the J gene TRBJ1-2; D not certain. There are 12 residues in the CDR3. The ends were cut back, 4 bases at V and 4 bases at J, with 7 bases in the middle. Looked up from germline, CDR1 is ENHRY and CDR2 is SYGVKD. CDR3 DNA sequence: TGTGCCATCAGTGGGCAGATCTATGGCTACACCTTC. It codes for CAISGQIYGYTF.

The chain uses TRBV19 and TRBJ1-2; D is possibly TRBD1 (5 bases). The CDR3 length is 13 residues. Germline CDR1 LNHDA, CDR2 SQIVND (reference sequence). Between the trimmed V and J ends, which lost 8 bases and 1 base, there was a span of 11 bases. The CDR3 DNA reads TGTGCCAGTTCCCGACAGCTTAACTATGGCTACACCTTC. Protein sequence: CASSRQLNYGYTF. The variable domain in full, completed from reference TRBV19 and TRBJ1-2, reads DGGITQSPKYLFRKEGQNVTLSCEQNLNHDAMYWYRQDPGQGLRLIYYSQIVNDFQKGDIAEGYSVSREKKESFPLTVTSAQKNPTAFYLCASSRQLNYGYTFGSGTRLTVV.

Here the CDR3 DNA reads TGCGCCAGCAGCTTGGCCTTGACAGGGGTCTACAATGAGCAGTTCTTC. Translated, it gives CASSLALTGVYNEQFF. The chain is built from TRBV5-1 and TRBJ2-1; 8 bases are a match to TRBD1. This CDR3 comprises 16 residues. The V segment lost 0 bases and the J segment 3 bases; nucleotides outside the gene matches: 5. Germline V gene lookup returns CDR1 SGHRS and CDR2 YFSETQ.

The chain employs TRBV19 and TRBJ1-2, with D uncertain. The CDR3 has 14 amino acids. V lost 4 bases and J 4 bases, leaving 13 bases between the germline ends. Germline CDR1 is LNHDA and CDR2 is SQIVND (reference sequence). The CDR3 loop reads CASSTFDMIYGYTF. In DNA, the CDR3 is TGTGCCAGTAGTACCTTCGACATGATCTATGGCTACACCTTC.

This clone is medium-sized. This rearrangement joins TRBV10-3 to TRBJ1-2; weak D call: TRBD1 (5 bases). The V gene's germline CDR1 is ENHRY and CDR2 SYGVKD. Trimming removed 8 bases from V and 2 bases from J, with 12 bases in between. The length of the CDR3 is 13 residues. The CDR3 loop reads CAIREGRNYGYTF. DNA of the CDR3: TGTGCCATCCGGGAGGGGCGAAACTATGGCTACACCTTC.

V usage is TRBV2 and J usage is TRBJ1-1; TRBD1 aligns across 8 bases. Germline V gene sequence: CDR1 SNHLY, CDR2 FYNNEI. This CDR3 spans 13 amino acids. Trimming at V came to 6 bases and at J to 3 bases, leaving 3 bases not matched to a gene. In DNA form, the CDR3 reads TGTGCCAGCAGCCCAGGGGGCTACACTGAAGCTTTCTTT. Translated, it gives CASSPGGYTEAFF.